This T cell receptor beta chain was recovered during a study of blood T cell repertoires in COVID-19 (dated by TCRdb to about 2020). Study-level background: Samples covering the acute and convalescent phases of COVID-19 were provided by collaborators in the United States, Italy and Spain. Where available, HLA class I and class II types were taken from metadata supplied by the sample provider and were not determined by assay-based typing. The repertoires were released in a freely available public database meant as a resource for research on the immune response to SARS-CoV-2. Nearly every sample came with metadata listing a de-identified subject ID, COVID-19 status, age in years and sex. The material from the prospective study consisted of cDNA or gDNA derived from T cells, B-cell-depleted T cells, or PBMCs. The dataset comprised deeply sampled blood TCRbeta repertoires from subjects exposed to, actively infected with, or recovered from COVID-19. The samples were drawn from the first 160 participants of the ongoing ImmuneRACE study and from over 950 subjects provided by 6 global collaborators. Study-wide findings and limitations: How much clinical and demographic metadata was included differed by source and by participant, and the metadata was provided uncurated.

Compared with the rest of its sample, this clone is medium-sized (0.01 to 0.1%). There is no known antigen for this receptor. Per-base qualities were not stored, and no clone one base away is much larger. The identical CDR3 is also encoded by other nucleotide sequences in the sample. Each collaborating institution followed its own protocols to collect whole blood in K2EDTA tubes. For TCRbeta analysis, collaborators shipped samples as frozen whole blood, isolated PBMCs, or DNA extracted from either of those sample types. The immunoSEQ Assay, a bias-controlled multiplex PCR, was used to amplify TCRbeta CDR3 regions from genomic DNA. Regarding the original processing steps: Within the assay, amplification of reference gene primers was used to estimate how many nucleated cells each sample contained. To quantify the absolute abundance of each unique TCRbeta CDR3 rearrangement, sequence reads were collapsed and filtered. Productive Simpson clonality was computed per sample as the square root of Simpson's diversity index over productive rearrangements. In TCRdb, the immuneACCESS table is reduced to in-frame sequences with V and J assigned. These tables do not hold every clone; where another copy was compared, an unresolved V gene accounts for under half, and the others remain unexplained. V and J calls and clone size are given by that table; D and trimming were obtained from the DNA. This sample gives around 100,000 clones in total; 70% to 85% of them show up just once. The top ten constitute more than 3% of the sample.

Specimen: peripheral blood. This TCR derives from a woman of 80 years or more with active or convalescent COVID-19.

The CDR3 has the sequence CASSDRGGRYEQYF. The DNA sequence is given as TGTGCCAGCAGTGATCGGGGGGGCCGGTACGAGCAGTACTTC. The chain links TRBV6-1 with TRBJ2-7; TRBD2 fits 8 bases in the junction. According to the germline V gene, CDR1 reads MNHNS and CDR2 reads SASEGT. Trimming accounts for 3 bases at V and 4 bases at J, while the number of junction bases matched to no gene is 5. The CDR3 goes from the cysteine to the phenylalanine over 14 residues. Only the CDR3 DNA is retained, 42 bases long and in frame from the first base.